These 3 T cell receptor beta chains came from one sample sequenced in a study of cytomegalovirus exposure and HLA in healthy donors. Primers for the PCR totalled 60 Vbeta and 13 Jbeta. Sequencing used immunoSEQ multiplex PCR; TCRdb keeps in-frame clones, though not all of them. Of over 150,000 clones listed, around 80% are singletons. Sequenced input: PBMCs. The receptors were gathered from a male donor in good health and CMV-seronegative.

This rearrangement joins TRBV4-3 to TRBJ2-3; TRBD2 matches 13 bases. The germline V gene encodes CDR1 LGHNA and CDR2 YSLEER. CDR3 length equals 19 residues. J was trimmed by 8 bases and V by 0 bases; bases with no gene match: 14. The CDR3 loop reads CASSQDPSGLAGAYGTQYF. Here the CDR3 DNA reads TGCGCCAGCAGCCAAGATCCCTCCGGACTAGCGGGAGCTTACGGTACGCAGTATTTT.

CDR3 nucleotide sequence: TGCAGCGTTGAAGATTGGACGAGGGGACTAGCGGGGAATGAGCAGTTCTTC. Its translation: CSVEDWTRGLAGNEQFF. The chain is built from TRBV29-1 and TRBJ2-1; TRBD2 agrees at 13 bases. The germline CDR1 and CDR2 sequences are SQVTM and ANQGSEA. This CDR3 has 17 amino acids. The ends lost 0 bases at V and 7 bases at J; junction bases unmatched: 9.

The chain employs TRBV4-1 and TRBJ2-1, with TRBD2 identical over 7 bases. The ends lost 1 base at V and 0 bases at J; junction bases unmatched: 3. This CDR3 region has 16 residues. Looked up from germline, CDR1 is MGHRA and CDR2 is YSYEKL. The CDR3 DNA follows: TGCGCCAGCAGCCAAGCCCCGGGAGGCTCCTACAATGAGCAGTTCTTC. This translates into CASSQAPGGSYNEQFF.